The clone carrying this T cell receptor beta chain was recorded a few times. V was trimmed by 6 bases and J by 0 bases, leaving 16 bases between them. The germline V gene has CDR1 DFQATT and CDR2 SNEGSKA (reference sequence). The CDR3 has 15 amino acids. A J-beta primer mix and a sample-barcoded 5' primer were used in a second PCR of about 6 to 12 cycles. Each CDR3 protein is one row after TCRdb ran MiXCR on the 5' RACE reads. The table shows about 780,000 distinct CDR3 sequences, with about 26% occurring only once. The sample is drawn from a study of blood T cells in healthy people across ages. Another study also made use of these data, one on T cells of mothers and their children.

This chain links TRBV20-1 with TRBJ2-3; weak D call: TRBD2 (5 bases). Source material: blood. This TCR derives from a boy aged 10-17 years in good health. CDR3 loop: CSAPELRVSTDTQYF. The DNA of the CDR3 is TGCAGTGCCCCCGAGCTGAGGGTTAGCACAGATACGCAGTATTTT.